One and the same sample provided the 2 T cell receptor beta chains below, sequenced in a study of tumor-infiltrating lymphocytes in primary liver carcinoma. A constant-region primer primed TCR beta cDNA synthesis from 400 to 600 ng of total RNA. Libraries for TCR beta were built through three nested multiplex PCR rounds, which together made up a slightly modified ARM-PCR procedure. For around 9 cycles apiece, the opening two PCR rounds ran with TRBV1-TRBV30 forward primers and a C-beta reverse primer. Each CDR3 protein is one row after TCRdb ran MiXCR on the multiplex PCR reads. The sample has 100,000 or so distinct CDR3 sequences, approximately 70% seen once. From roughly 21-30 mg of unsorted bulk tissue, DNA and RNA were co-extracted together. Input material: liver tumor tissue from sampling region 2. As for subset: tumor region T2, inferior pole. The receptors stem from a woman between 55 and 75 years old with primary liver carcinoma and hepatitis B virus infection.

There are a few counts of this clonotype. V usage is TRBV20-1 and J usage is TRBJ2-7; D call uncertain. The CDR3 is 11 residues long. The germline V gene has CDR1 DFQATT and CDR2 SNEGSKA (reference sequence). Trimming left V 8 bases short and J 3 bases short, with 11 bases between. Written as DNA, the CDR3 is TGCAGTTTCGAGAAGTACTACGAGCAGTACTTC. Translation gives CSFEKYYEQYF.

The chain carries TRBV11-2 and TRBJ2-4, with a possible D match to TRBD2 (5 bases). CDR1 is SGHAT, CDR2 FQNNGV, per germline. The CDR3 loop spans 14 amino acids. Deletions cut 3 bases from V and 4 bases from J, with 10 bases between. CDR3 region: CASSLTGSKNIQYF. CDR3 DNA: TGTGCCAGCAGCTTGACGGGATCTAAAAACATTCAGTACTTC.